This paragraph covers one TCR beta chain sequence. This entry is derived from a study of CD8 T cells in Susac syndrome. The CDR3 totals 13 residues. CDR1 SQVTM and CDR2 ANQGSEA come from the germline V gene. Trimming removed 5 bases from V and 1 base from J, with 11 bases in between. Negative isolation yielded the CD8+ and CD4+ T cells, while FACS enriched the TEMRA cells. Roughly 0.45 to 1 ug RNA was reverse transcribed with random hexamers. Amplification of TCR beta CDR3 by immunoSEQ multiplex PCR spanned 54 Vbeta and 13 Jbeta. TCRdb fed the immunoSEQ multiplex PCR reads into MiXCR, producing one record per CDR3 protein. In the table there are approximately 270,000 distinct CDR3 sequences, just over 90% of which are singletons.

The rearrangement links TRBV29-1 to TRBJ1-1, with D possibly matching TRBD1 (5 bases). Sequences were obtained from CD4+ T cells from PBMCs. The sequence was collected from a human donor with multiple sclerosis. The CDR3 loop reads CSVSTAANTEAFF. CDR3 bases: TGCAGCGTTTCGACAGCGGCGAACACTGAAGCTTTCTTT.